This T cell receptor (beta chain) emerged from a study of blood T cell repertoires in COVID-19 (dated by TCRdb to 2020 to 2021). Some background on the complete study: The collaborator samples originated in the United States, Italy and Spain and spanned the acute and convalescent phases of COVID-19. The samples were drawn from the first 160 participants of the ongoing ImmuneRACE study and from about 1,200 subjects provided by 6 global collaborators. The material from the prospective study consisted of cDNA or gDNA derived from T cells, B-cell-depleted T cells, or PBMCs. Sample metadata almost always included a de-identified subject ID, COVID-19 status, age in years and sex. Where available, HLA class I and class II types were taken from metadata supplied by the sample provider and were not determined by assay-based typing. Deeply sampled blood TCRbeta repertoires from subjects exposed to, actively infected with, or recovered from COVID-19 were included in the dataset. A freely available public database, intended as a resource for researchers studying the immune response to SARS-CoV-2, is where the repertoires were released.

Whole blood was collected in K2EDTA tubes by collaborating institutions according to the institutions' own protocols. For TCRbeta analysis, collaborators shipped samples as frozen whole blood, isolated PBMCs, or DNA extracted from either of those sample types. CDR1 and CDR2 are drawn from the germline V gene: SGHAT, FQNNGV. Including cysteine and phenylalanine, the CDR3 has 15 amino acids. The DNA shown is the 45-base CDR3, in frame from base 1. The germline V end is reduced by 4 bases and the J end by 0 bases; junction bases left unmatched: 2. A note on this clone: Its antigen is still unknown. The input lacks base qualities; no much larger clone sits a single base away.

TCRbeta CDR3 regions were amplified from genomic DNA using the immunoSEQ Assay, a bias-controlled multiplex PCR. As for the original processing: The number of nucleated cells in each sample was estimated by amplification of reference gene primers within the assay. To quantify the absolute abundance of each unique TCRbeta CDR3 rearrangement, sequence reads were collapsed and filtered. Productive Simpson clonality was computed per sample as the square root of Simpson's diversity index over productive rearrangements. TCRdb took over this immuneACCESS table, retaining in-frame rearrangements with V and J assigned. Such tables are incomplete; in checked studies, under half of the missing clones stem from an unresolved V gene, and the remainder is unexplained. Clone size and V and J calls were adopted from that table, with D and trimming inferred from the DNA. The sample table contains around 64,000 clones; only one count was recorded for around 86% of them. Clones ranked in the top ten supply over 9.5% of the sample.

Here is what the overall study found, with its caveats: Clinical and demographic metadata were provided uncurated, with the amount varying by source and participant.

The receptor was derived from a human donor in a cohort sampled during active COVID-19. The material sequenced was peripheral blood. The chain uses TRBV11-2 and TRBJ2-3, and TRBD1 aligns with 9 junction nucleotides. This receptor has the CDR3 CASSWTGASTDTQYF. The DNA sequence follows: TGTGCCAGCAGCTGGACAGGGGCTAGCACAGATACGCAGTATTTT.